This T cell receptor (beta chain) was captured by sequencing in a study of T cell repertoires in cytomegalovirus infection. Turning to the study itself: Through public TCR beta signatures, both CMV infection and matching HLA type were indicated.

General study results and limits: The ex vivo response showed dominance by HLA-C-restricted CMV-specific TCR beta clonotypes. Cumulative public TCR beta family frequency identified carriers of CMV plus the relevant HLA.

TCRdb itself ran the reads through MiXCR, one entry per CDR3 protein. The sample holds tens of thousands of distinct CDR3 sequences; 20% to 30% are singletons and the top ten take 50%. A note on this clonotype: Its matching antigen is unknown.

V was cut by 6 bases and J by 3 bases, with 12 bases left in between. Per germline, CDR1 SNHLY and CDR2 FYNNEI. This CDR3 region has 13 residues. The starting material was CD8+ T cells from cultured PBMCs, obtained from culture after CMV antigen stimulation. The clonotype comes from a human donor in good health (CMV status not recorded). Some clones in this sample may be carry-over from other donors' samples. This chain links TRBV2 with TRBJ2-7; TRBD2 is a possible D gene (6 bases). The CDR3 DNA sequence: TGTGCCAGCAGAGGAGGGGAGGACTACGAGCAGTACTTC. It yields the protein CASRGGEDYEQYF.